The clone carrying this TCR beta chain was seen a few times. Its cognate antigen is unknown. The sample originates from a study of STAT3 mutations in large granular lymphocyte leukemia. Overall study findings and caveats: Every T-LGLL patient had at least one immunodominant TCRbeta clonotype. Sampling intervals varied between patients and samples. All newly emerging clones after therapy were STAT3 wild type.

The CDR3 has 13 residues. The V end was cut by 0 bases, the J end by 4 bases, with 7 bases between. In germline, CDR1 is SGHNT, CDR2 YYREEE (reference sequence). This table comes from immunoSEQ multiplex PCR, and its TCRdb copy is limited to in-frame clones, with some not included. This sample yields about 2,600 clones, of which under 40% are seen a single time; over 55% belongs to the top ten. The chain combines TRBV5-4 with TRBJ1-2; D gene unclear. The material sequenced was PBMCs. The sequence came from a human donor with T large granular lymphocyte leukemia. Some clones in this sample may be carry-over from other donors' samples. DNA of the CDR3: TGTGCCAGCAGCTTGGAGTTTGGCTATGGCTACACCTTC. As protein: CASSLEFGYGYTF.